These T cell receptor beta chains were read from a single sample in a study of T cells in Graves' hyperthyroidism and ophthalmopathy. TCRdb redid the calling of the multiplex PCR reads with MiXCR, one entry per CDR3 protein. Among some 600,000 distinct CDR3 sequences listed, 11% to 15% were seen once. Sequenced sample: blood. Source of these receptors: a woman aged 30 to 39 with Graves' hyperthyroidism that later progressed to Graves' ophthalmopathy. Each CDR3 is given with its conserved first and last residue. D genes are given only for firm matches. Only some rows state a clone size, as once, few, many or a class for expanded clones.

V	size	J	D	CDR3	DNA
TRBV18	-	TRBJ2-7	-	CASSPRLSYEQYF	TGTGCCAGCTCACCACGTTTATCCTACGAGCAGTACTTC
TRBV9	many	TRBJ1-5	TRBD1	CASSTTGASNQPQHF	TGTGCCAGCAGCACGACAGGGGCCAGCAATCAGCCCCAGCATTTT
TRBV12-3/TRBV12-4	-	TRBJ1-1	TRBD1	CASSPGQGADTEAFF	TGTGCCAGCAGTCCCGGACAGGGGGCCGACACTGAAGCTTTCTTT
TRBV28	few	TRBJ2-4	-	CASSPGTPLLQYF	TGTGCCAGCAGTCCCGGGACCCCCCTCCTTCAGTACTTC
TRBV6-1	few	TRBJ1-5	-	CASTENNQPQHF	TGTGCTTCGACAGAAAACAATCAGCCCCAGCATTTT
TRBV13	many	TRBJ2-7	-	CASSFPGTYEQYF	TGTGCCAGCAGCTTCCCCGGGACCTACGAGCAGTACTTC
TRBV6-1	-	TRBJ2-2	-	CASLGPGELFF	TGTGCCAGCCTAGGGCCCGGGGAGCTGTTTTTT
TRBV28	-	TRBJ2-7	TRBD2	CASSLRVAGTYEQYF	TGTGCCAGCAGCCTTCGAGTAGCGGGGACTTACGAGCAGTACTTC
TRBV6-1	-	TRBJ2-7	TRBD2	CASTGLAGAHEQYF	TGTGCCAGCACTGGACTAGCGGGAGCCCACGAGCAGTACTTC
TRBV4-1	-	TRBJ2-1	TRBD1	CASSEPGTGGYEQFF	TGCGCCAGCAGCGAACCCGGGACAGGGGGTTATGAGCAGTTCTTC
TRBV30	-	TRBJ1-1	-	CAWSVTGGTEAFF	TGTGCCTGGAGTGTAACTGGGGGGACTGAAGCTTTCTTT
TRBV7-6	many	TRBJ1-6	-	CASSSTGQPNSPLHF	TGTGCCAGCAGCTCCACGGGACAACCGAATTCACCCCTCCACTTT
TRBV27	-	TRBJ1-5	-	CASSYNGQKSQPQHF	TGTGCCAGCAGTTACAACGGACAGAAGAGCCAGCCCCAGCATTTT
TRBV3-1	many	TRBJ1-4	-	CASSPWGGDEKLFF	TGTGCCAGCAGCCCGTGGGGAGGAGATGAAAAACTGTTTTTT
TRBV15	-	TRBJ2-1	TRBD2	CATSNIAGEGQFF	TGTGCCACCAGCAATATAGCGGGAGAGGGGCAGTTCTTC
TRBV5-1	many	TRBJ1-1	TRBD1	CASSWRTGAVNTEAFF	TGCGCCAGCAGCTGGAGAACAGGGGCGGTGAACACTGAAGCTTTCTTT
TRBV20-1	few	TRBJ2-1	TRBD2	CSATGTSGRVFEQFF	TGCAGTGCAACCGGGACTAGCGGGAGGGTTTTTGAGCAGTTCTTC
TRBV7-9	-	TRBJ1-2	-	CASRNAQVGTNYGYTF	TGTGCCAGCAGAAACGCTCAAGTGGGCACTAACTATGGCTACACCTTC
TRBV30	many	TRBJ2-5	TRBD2	CAWVKAGSETQYF	TGTGCCTGGGTTAAAGCGGGGTCAGAGACCCAGTACTTC
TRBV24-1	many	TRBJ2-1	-	CATSDYETGQSYNEQFF	TGTGCCACCAGTGACTACGAAACAGGTCAGTCCTACAATGAGCAGTTCTTC
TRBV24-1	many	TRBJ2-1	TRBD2	CATSESRGGDNEQFF	TGTGCCACCAGCGAATCAAGGGGAGGGGACAATGAGCAGTTCTTC
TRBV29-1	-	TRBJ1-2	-	CSVEEGYTF	TGCAGCGTTGAGGAGGGCTACACCTTC
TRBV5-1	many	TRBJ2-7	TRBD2	CASSMGLAGDYEQYF	TGCGCCAGCAGCATGGGACTAGCGGGAGACTACGAGCAGTACTTC
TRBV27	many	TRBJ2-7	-	CASRGDGGFYYEQYF	TGTGCCAGCAGAGGGGACGGAGGATTTTACTACGAGCAGTACTTC
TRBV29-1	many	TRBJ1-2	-	CSVRLLLGYGYTF	TGCAGCGTCAGACTCTTACTTGGGTATGGCTACACCTTC
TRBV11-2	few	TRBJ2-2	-	CASSLLTGAGELFF	TGTGCCAGCAGCTTGTTGACGGGAGCCGGGGAGCTGTTTTTT
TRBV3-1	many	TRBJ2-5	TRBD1	CASSRSPTGGSETQYF	TGTGCCAGCAGCCGTTCCCCGACAGGGGGCAGCGAGACCCAGTACTTC
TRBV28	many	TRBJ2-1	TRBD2	CASGSGRVLVGNEQFF	TGTGCCAGCGGGAGCGGGAGAGTGTTGGTTGGCAATGAGCAGTTCTTC
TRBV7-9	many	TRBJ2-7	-	CASNPFRQGYEQYF	TGTGCCAGCAACCCTTTTAGGCAGGGCTACGAGCAGTACTTC
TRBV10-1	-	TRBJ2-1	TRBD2	CASSEWLAGGNEQFF	TGCGCCAGCAGTGAGTGGTTAGCGGGCGGCAATGAGCAGTTCTTC
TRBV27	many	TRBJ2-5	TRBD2	CASRLAGGETQYF	TGTGCCAGCAGACTAGCGGGAGGTGAGACCCAGTACTTC
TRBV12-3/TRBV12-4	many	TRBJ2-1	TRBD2	CASSPSGGRGANEQFF	TGTGCCAGCAGCCCCTCGGGGGGAAGAGGGGCCAATGAGCAGTTCTTC
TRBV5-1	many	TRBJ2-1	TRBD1	CASSGDREDEQFF	TGCGCCAGCAGCGGGGACAGGGAAGATGAGCAGTTCTTC
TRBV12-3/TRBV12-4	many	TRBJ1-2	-	CASRASTVLYGYTF	TGTGCCAGCAGGGCCTCGACAGTGCTCTATGGCTACACCTTC
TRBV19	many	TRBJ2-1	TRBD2	CASSPIGTSGLNEQFF	TGTGCCAGTAGTCCTATCGGGACTAGCGGTCTAAATGAGCAGTTCTTC
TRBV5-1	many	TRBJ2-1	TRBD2	CASSYLPAGGYNEQFF	TGCGCCAGCAGCTACCTTCCGGCGGGAGGGTACAATGAGCAGTTCTTC
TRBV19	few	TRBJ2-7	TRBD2	CASSIPLAGGPPDYYEQYF	TGTGCCAGTAGTATCCCCCTAGCGGGAGGGCCTCCCGACTACTACGAGCAGTACTTC
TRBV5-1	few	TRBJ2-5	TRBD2	CVSSWTSGNQETQYF	TGCGTCAGCTCCTGGACTAGCGGGAACCAAGAGACCCAGTACTTC
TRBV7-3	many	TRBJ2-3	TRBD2	CASSLSLSGLGDTDTQYF	TGTGCCAGCAGCTTAAGTCTCAGTGGACTAGGGGACACAGATACGCAGTATTTT
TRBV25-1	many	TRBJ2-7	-	CASSGGAPKQQYF	TGTGCCAGCAGTGGAGGGGCCCCAAAACAGCAGTACTTC
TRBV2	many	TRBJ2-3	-	CASKEDGPTDTQYF	TGTGCCAGCAAGGAGGATGGGCCTACAGATACGCAGTATTTT
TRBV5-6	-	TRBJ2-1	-	CARRTRTPEANEQFF	TGTGCCCGAAGGACGAGGACTCCTGAGGCCAATGAGCAGTTCTTC
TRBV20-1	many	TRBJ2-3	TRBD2	CSAEDLVGGRETDTQYF	TGCAGTGCTGAGGATCTGGTTGGCGGGAGGGAAACAGATACGCAGTATTTT
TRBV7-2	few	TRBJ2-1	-	CASSLIVGDNEQFF	TGTGCCAGCAGCTTAATTGTCGGAGACAATGAGCAGTTCTTC
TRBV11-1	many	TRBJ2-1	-	CASSLVTGRGTNEQFF	TGTGCCAGCAGCTTAGTGACAGGAAGGGGTACAAATGAGCAGTTCTTC
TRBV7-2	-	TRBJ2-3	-	CASSQDPAATDTQYF	TGTGCCAGCAGCCAAGATCCGGCGGCCACAGATACGCAGTATTTT
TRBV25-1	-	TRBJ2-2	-	CASSVMTGELFF	TGTGCCAGCAGTGTCATGACCGGGGAGCTGTTTTTT
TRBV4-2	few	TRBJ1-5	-	CASSQEVAGQGSQPQHF	TGTGCCAGCAGCCAAGAAGTTGCGGGACAAGGGAGCCAGCCCCAGCATTTT
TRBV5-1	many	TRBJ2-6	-	CASSSDRIGVSGANVLTF	TGCGCCAGCAGCTCCGACAGGATCGGAGTCTCTGGGGCCAACGTCCTGACTTTC